The present TCR beta chain was sequenced within a study of control samples from healthy donors and cancer patients. Measured with immunoSEQ multiplex PCR; TCRdb has only the in-frame clones, and not every one. In the table there are some 200,000 clones, 85% to 95% of which are singletons. The TCR was taken from a man aged 50-60 years in good health. Sequences were obtained from blood.

In DNA, the CDR3 is TGCAGCGTCCGTTCGGACAGGCAATTTGGCACAGATACGCAGTATTTT. Amino acid sequence: CSVRSDRQFGTDTQYF. This chain uses TRBV29-1 with TRBJ2-3; 7 bases agree with TRBD1. Unmatched junction bases numbered 13, after V lost 6 bases and J lost 1 base. CDR1 and CDR2 from the germline V gene are SQVTM and ANQGSEA. The CDR3 has 16 residues.